The T cell receptor (beta chain) described here comes from a study of early T cells in non-severe SARS-CoV-2 infection. Individually, cDNA molecules had unique molecular identifiers attached to them. TCRdb re-called the 5' RACE reads with MiXCR, one entry per CDR3 protein. Here the sample spans 35,000 to 55,000 distinct CDR3 sequences, around 6.1% being singletons. This clonotype was found many times. The sequenced sample was whole blood, obtained at baseline. The sequence was obtained from an adult who was a healthcare worker with PCR-confirmed SARS-CoV-2 infection or an uninfected control (not recorded which).

The CDR3 protein is CASSQTAGSLSDTQYF. CDR3 nucleotides: TGTGCCAGCAGCCAGACAGCGGGAAGTTTATCAGATACGCAGTATTTT. The gene calls are TRBV11-2 and TRBJ2-3; 7 nucleotides align to TRBD2. After removal of 5 bases from V and 4 bases from J, the junction contained 12 bases not matched to a gene. Germline assignment: CDR1 SGHAT and CDR2 FQNNGV. The CDR3 contains 16 residues.